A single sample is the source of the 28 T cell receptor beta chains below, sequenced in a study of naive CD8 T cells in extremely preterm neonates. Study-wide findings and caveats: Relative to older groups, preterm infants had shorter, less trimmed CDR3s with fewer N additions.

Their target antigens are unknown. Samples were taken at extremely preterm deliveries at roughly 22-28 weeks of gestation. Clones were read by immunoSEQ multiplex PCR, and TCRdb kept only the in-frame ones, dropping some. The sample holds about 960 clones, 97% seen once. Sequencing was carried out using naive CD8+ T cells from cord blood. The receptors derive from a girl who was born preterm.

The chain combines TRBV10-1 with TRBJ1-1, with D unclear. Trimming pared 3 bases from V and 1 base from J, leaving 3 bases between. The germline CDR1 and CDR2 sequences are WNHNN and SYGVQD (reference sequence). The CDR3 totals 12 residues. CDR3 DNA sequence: TGCGCCAGCAGTGACAGGAACACTGAAGCTTTCTTT. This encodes CASSDRNTEAFF.

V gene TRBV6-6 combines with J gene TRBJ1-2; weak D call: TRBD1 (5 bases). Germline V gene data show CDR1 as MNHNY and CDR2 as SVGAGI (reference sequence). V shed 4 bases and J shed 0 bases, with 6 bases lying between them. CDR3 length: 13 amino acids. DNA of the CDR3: TGTGCCAGCAGTTTGACAGCTAACTATGGCTACACCTTC. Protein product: CASSLTANYGYTF.

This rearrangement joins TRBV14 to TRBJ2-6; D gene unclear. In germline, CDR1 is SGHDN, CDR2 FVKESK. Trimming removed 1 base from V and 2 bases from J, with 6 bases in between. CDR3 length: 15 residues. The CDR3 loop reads CASSQVETGANVLTF. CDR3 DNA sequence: TGTGCCAGCAGCCAAGTGGAAACTGGGGCCAACGTCCTGACTTTC.

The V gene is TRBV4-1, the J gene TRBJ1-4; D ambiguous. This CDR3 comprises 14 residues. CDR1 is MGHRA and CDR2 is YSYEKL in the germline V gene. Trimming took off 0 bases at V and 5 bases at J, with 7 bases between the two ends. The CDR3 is CASSQEGRNEKLFF. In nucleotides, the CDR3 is TGCGCCAGCAGCCAAGAAGGGCGGAATGAAAAACTGTTTTTT.

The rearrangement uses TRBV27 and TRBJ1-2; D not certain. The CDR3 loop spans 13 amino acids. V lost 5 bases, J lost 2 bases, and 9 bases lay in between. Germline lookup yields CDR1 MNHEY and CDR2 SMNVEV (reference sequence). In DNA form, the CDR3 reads TGTGCCAGCAGTCAATGGGTGAACTATGGCTACACCTTC. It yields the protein CASSQWVNYGYTF.

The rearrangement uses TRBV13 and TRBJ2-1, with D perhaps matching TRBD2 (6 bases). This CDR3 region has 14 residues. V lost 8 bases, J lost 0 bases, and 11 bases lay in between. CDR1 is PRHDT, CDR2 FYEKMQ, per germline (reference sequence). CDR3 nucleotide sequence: TGTGCCAGCGCTTCGGGGGACTCCTACAATGAGCAGTTCTTC. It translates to CASASGDSYNEQFF.

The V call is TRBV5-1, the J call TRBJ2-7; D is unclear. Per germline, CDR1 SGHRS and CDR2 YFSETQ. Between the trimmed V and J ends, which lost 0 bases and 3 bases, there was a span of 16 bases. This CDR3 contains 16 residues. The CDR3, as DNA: TGCGCCAGCAGCTTGGCTTTTCTCGACGGACGCTACGAGCAGTACTTC. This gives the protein CASSLAFLDGRYEQYF. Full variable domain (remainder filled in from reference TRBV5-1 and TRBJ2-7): KAGVTQTPRYLIKTRGQQVTLSCSPISGHRSVSWYQQTPGQGLQFLFEYFSETQRNKGNFPGRFSGRQFSNSRSEMNVSTLELGDSALYLCASSLAFLDGRYEQYFGPGTRLTVT.

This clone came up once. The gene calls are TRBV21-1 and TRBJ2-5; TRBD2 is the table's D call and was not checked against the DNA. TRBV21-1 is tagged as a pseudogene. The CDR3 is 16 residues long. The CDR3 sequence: CASRIVVATLSETQYF. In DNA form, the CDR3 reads TGTGCCAGCAGGATTGTGGTAGCTACACTTTCTGAGACCCAGTACTTC.

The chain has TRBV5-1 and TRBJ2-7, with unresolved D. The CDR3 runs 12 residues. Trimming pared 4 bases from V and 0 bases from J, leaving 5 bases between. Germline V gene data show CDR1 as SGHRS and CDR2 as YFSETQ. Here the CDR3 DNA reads TGCGCCAGCAGCGCAAACTCCTACGAGCAGTACTTC. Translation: CASSANSYEQYF.

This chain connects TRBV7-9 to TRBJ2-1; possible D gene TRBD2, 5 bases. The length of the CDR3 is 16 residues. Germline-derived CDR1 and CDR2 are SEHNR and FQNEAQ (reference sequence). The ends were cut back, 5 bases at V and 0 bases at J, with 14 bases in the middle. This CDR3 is CASSGPGVSSYNEQFF. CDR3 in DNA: TGTGCCAGCAGCGGCCCCGGGGTTAGCTCCTACAATGAGCAGTTCTTC.

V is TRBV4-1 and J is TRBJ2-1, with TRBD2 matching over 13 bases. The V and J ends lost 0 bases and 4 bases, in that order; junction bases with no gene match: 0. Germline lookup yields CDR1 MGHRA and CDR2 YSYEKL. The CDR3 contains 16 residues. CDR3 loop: CASSQELAGGYNEQFF. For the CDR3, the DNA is TGCGCCAGCAGCCAAGAACTAGCGGGAGGGTACAATGAGCAGTTCTTC.

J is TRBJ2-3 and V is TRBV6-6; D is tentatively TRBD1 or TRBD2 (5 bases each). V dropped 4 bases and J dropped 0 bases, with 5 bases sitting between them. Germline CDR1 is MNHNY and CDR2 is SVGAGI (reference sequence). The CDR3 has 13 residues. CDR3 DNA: TGTGCCAGCAGTTGGGACAGCACAGATACGCAGTATTTT. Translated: CASSWDSTDTQYF.

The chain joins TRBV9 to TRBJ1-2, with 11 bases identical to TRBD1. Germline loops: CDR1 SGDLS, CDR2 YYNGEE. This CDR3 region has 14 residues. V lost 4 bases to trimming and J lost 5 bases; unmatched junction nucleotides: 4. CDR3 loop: CASSFGTGGYGYTF. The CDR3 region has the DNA TGTGCCAGCAGCTTTGGGACAGGGGGATATGGCTACACCTTC. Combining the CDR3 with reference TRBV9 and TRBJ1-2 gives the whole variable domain DSGVTQTPKHLITATGQRVTLRCSPRSGDLSVYWYQQSLDQGLQFLIQYYNGEERAKGNILERFSAQQFPDLHSELNLSSLELGDSALYFCASSFGTGGYGYTFGSGTRLTVV.

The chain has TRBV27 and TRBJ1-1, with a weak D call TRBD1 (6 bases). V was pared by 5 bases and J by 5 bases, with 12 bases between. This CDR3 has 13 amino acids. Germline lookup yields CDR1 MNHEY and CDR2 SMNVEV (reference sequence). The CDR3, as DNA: TGTGCCAGCAGTCCAGGGGTAGGGACTGAAGCTTTCTTT. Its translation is CASSPGVGTEAFF.

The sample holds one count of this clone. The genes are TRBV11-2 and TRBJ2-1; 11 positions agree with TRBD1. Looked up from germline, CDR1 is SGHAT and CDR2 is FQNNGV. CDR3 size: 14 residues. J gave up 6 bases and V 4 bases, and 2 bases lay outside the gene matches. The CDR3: CASSYGTGGNEQFF. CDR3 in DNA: TGTGCCAGCAGCTATGGGACAGGGGGCAATGAGCAGTTCTTC.

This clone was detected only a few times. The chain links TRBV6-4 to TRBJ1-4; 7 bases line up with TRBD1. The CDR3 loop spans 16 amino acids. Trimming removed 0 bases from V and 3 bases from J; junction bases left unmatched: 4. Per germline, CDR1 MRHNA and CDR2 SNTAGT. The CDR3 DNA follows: TGTGCCAGCAGTGACTCGGGACAGCGGGCTAATGAAAAACTGTTTTTT. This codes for CASSDSGQRANEKLFF.

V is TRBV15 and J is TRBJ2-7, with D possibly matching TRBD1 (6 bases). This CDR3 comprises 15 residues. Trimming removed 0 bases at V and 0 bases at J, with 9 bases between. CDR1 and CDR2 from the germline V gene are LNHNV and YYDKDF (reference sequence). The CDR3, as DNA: TGTGCCACCAGCAGAGATGGGACAAACTCCTACGAGCAGTACTTC. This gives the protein CATSRDGTNSYEQYF.

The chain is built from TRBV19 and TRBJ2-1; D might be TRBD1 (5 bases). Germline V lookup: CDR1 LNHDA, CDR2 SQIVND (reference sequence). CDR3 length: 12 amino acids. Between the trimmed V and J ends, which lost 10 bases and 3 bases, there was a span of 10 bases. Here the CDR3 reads CATQGLYNEQFF. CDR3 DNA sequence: TGTGCCACGCAGGGTCTCTACAATGAGCAGTTCTTC.

The CDR3 DNA sequence: TGTGCCAGCAGTTACGGACAGGGGTACAATGAGCAGTTCTTC. It yields the protein CASSYGQGYNEQFF. The chain employs TRBV6-5 and TRBJ2-1; 9 bases map to TRBD1. CDR3 size: 14 residues. Trimming at V came to 2 bases and at J to 4 bases, leaving 0 bases not matched to a gene. Germline V gene sequence: CDR1 MNHEY, CDR2 SVGAGI.

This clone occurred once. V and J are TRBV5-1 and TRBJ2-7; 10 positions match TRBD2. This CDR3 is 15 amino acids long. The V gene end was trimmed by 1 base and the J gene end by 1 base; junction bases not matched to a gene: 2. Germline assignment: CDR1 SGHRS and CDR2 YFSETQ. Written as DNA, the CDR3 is TGCGCCAGCAGCTTGACTAGCGGGGTGTCCTACGAGCAGTACTTC. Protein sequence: CASSLTSGVSYEQYF.

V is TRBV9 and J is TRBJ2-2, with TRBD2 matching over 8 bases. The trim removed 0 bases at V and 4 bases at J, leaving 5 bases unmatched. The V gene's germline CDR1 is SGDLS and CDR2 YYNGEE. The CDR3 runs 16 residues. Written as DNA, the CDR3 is TGTGCCAGCAGCGTAGCGGCGAGCGGGAGCACCGGGGAGCTGTTTTTT. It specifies CASSVAASGSTGELFF.

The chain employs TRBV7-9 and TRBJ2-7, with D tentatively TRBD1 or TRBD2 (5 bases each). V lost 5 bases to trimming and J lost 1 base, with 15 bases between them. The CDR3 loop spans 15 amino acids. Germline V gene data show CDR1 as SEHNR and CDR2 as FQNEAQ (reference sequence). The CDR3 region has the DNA TGTGCCAGCAGCCACCGGGACGGAATTTCCTACGAGCAGTACTTC. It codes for CASSHRDGISYEQYF.

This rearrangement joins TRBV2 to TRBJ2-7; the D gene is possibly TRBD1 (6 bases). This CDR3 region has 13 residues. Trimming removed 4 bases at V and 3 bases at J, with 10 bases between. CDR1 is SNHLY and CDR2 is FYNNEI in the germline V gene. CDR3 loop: CASSGATGYEQYF. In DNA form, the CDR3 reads TGTGCCAGCAGTGGCGCGACAGGCTACGAGCAGTACTTC.

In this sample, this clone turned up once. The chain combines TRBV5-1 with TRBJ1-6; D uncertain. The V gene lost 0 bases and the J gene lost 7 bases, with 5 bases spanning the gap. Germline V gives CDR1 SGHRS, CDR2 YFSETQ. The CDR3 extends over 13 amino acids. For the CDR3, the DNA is TGCGCCAGCAGCTTGGCCGGGAATTCACCCCTCCACTTT. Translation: CASSLAGNSPLHF.

The CDR3 is CASSGLGRAYEQYF. The CDR3 region has the DNA TGTGCCAGCAGTGGCCTGGGACGCGCCTACGAGCAGTACTTC. The genes are TRBV28 and TRBJ2-7; D tentatively reads TRBD1 or TRBD2 (5 bases each). The germline CDR1 and CDR2 sequences are MDHEN and SYDVKM. This CDR3 has 14 residues. Trimming took 5 bases from V and 2 from J, leaving 13 bases between them.

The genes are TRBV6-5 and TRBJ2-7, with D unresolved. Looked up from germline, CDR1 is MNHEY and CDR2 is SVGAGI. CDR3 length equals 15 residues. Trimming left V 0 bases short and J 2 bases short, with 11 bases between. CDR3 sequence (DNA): TGTGCCAGCAGTTACTCGAGTGGTAGGACCTACGAGCAGTACTTC. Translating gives CASSYSSGRTYEQYF.

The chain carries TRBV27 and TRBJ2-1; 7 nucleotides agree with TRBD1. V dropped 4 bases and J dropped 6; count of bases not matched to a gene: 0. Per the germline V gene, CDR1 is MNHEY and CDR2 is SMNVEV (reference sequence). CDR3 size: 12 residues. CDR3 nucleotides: TGTGCCAGCAGTTCAGGGGGCAATGAGCAGTTCTTC. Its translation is CASSSGGNEQFF.

The CDR3 loop reads CASGGNTIYF. The CDR3 bases are TGTGCCAGCGGAGGAAACACCATATATTTT. V gene TRBV2 combines with J gene TRBJ1-3; no firm D call. V was pared by 8 bases and J by 4 bases, with 3 bases between. CDR3 length: 10 amino acids. The V gene's germline CDR1 is SNHLY and CDR2 FYNNEI. Using reference TRBV2 and TRBJ1-3 for the parts outside the CDR3, the full variable domain is EPEVTQTPSHQVTQMGQEVILRCVPISNHLYFYWYRQILGQKVEFLVSFYNNEISEKSEIFDDQFSVERPDGSNFTLKIRSTKLEDSAMYFCASGGNTIYFGEGSWLTVV.